What follows is one TCR beta chain and its context. As yet, its antigen is unknown. Clones were sequenced by immunoSEQ multiplex PCR, and TCRdb holds only the in-frame ones, with some missing. The profile covers 200,000 to 250,000 clones, with roughly 90% appearing a single time and approximately 11% taken by the ten largest. Treatment denoted: 15 to 20 received Ad26.COV2.S at low or high dose, single or two shots; roughly five received placebo; per-sample allocation not given. Collection of the samples took place on day 63 after the first injection of vaccine or placebo. This sample was taken from a study of Ad26.COV2.S vaccination and SARS-CoV-2 variants. Study results and limitations: Non-spike TCR breadth was similar in vaccine and placebo recipients. Possibly, TCR breadth and depth analyses underestimated total T cell responses.

V was clipped by 0 bases and J by 5 bases; unmatched bases: 19. The length of the CDR3 is 20 residues. Germline V gene sequence: CDR1 LNHDA, CDR2 SQIVND (reference sequence). The material was peripheral blood, obtained in a trial of Ad26.COV2.S vaccine versus placebo. This TCR was recovered from a person aged 18-60 years who received the Ad26.COV2.S COVID-19 vaccine or a placebo. The chain uses TRBV19 and TRBJ1-1, with TRBD1 matching 9 bases. As DNA, the CDR3 is TGTGCCAGTAGTATAGATCAAGTAGGGACAGGGAAGTCTGGTGGTACTGAAGCTTTCTTT. It translates to CASSIDQVGTGKSGGTEAFF.